This TCR beta chain was sequenced in a study of shared clonotypes between healthy human individuals. This clone was recorded once. An assay was performed, and its level was deep. TCRdb's table, derived via immunoSEQ multiplex PCR, lists solely in-frame clones and lacks some. The sample carries around 700,000 clones, more than 70% recorded once. What was sequenced was memory CD4+ T cells sorted from blood. Subset specified: CD45RA-negative fraction. The origin of this receptor is a woman in her 30s in good health.

CDR3 in DNA: TGTGCCAGCACCCAGGGGGGAGAGACCCAGTACTTC. As protein: CASTQGGETQYF. The chain uses TRBV7-9 and TRBJ2-5; D perhaps matches TRBD1 (7 bases). Trimming cost V 7 bases and J 4 bases, with 10 bases left between them. The V gene's germline CDR1 is SEHNR and CDR2 FQNEAQ (reference sequence). The CDR3 extends over 12 amino acids.